This T cell receptor (beta chain) was found in a study of read filtering for tumor transcriptome and immune sequencing. The overall study: Revised staging placed 8 or 9 patients in R-ISS I, 15 to 20 in II, about 7 in III. Findings of the study overall: Roughly 80% of IR-seq clonotypes had one read, totaling around 4% of reads; RNA-seq: approximately 75% and 45%. Correlation between methods rose after single-read clonotypes were removed.

Molecular barcoded adaptors covering alpha/delta and beta/gamma chains were used on around 400 ng RNA. Each CDR3 protein is one row after TCRdb ran MiXCR on the reads. The sample has tens of thousands of distinct CDR3 sequences; about 18% are singletons. Bone marrow was sampled from every patient at the time of active disease. The CDR3 spans 17 residues. CDR1 and CDR2 from the germline V gene are MNHEY and SMNVEV (reference sequence). V was clipped by 2 bases and J by 8 bases; unmatched bases: 12. This clonotype has just a few counts. The antigen remains unidentified. This clonotype was obtained from a donor aged 40 or over with multiple myeloma. The chain couples TRBV27 to TRBJ2-1; 10 nucleotides match TRBD2. Sample: a population of CD138-negative cells sorted from bone marrow. This CDR3 is CASSLKVWTSGQYEQFF. CDR3 in DNA: TGTGCCAGCAGTTTAAAGGTGTGGACTAGCGGTCAGTATGAGCAGTTCTTC.